This T cell receptor beta chain came from a study of cytomegalovirus exposure and HLA in healthy donors. This clone showed up just once. The target antigen is unknown. The PCR contained 60 Vbeta and 13 Jbeta primers. The method was immunoSEQ multiplex PCR; TCRdb's version includes in-frame clones alone and lacks a portion of them. Of 150,000 to 200,000 clones listed, 79% were seen once; the top ten hold about 2.5%. Study-level results: Differences between HLA loci emerged in a later analysis of TCR association rates, with DRB1 most and HLA-C fewest. Investigators reported under 200 TCR beta chains as tied to cytomegalovirus. Later on, a genetic analysis was performed. It linked a missense variant in DCLRE1C with V- and J-gene trimming of TCR beta.

The trim removed 4 bases at V and 5 bases at J, leaving 10 bases unmatched. There are 15 residues in the CDR3. The germline V gene encodes CDR1 MDHEN and CDR2 SYDVKM. This sequence originates from a woman in her fifties or sixties in good health and CMV-seronegative. The material sequenced was PBMCs. This sequence joins TRBV28 and TRBJ1-1, with 7 positions matching TRBD1. This CDR3 is CASSSGGQPLTEAFF. The DNA of the CDR3 is TGTGCCAGCAGTTCCGGGGGACAGCCATTAACTGAAGCTTTCTTT.